The text below deals with one T cell receptor beta chain. This clone's antigen is unknown. It has no much larger one-base neighbor in the sample; base qualities were not kept. The cohort comprised 710 or so healthy bone marrow donors. All cohort members were sampled while nominally healthy, although unrecorded immune exposures were likely present. The donor was CMV seronegative and belonged to the group of under 400 seronegative cohort members. A peripheral blood sample was provided by each donor, and peripheral blood mononuclear cells were used for TCR beta sequencing. The Qiagen DNeasy Blood Extraction Kit was used to extract genomic DNA from the blood cell samples. This record belongs to a study of cytomegalovirus exposure and HLA in healthy donors (dated by TCRdb to the late 2010s). A note on the overall study: In an earlier analysis of some 610 of the donors, approximately 260 Gb of sequence data and about 110 million unique TCR beta sequences from roughly 190 million T cells were reported. An early release covering roughly 640 HLA-typed donors comprised roughly 300 gigabases of sequencing data and roughly 85 million unique TCR sequences. Of the 300 to 500 genotyped donors, more than 75% were placed in the genetic ancestry cluster associated with self-reported Caucasian donors. The aim of the study was to test whether cataloging public T cell receptors could identify signatures of past pathogen exposure. The study used immunosequencing to profile the T cell repertoires of approximately 650 subjects and linked those repertoires to cytomegalovirus serostatus. A separate validation cohort of roughly 130 different subjects was used in addition to the roughly 620-subject first cohort. To predict cytomegalovirus infection status, the study brought together high-throughput TCR immunosequencing, statistical association of individual TCRs with disease status, and machine learning. To study patterns of TCR occurrence, a later analysis re-analyzed previously published TCR beta repertoires from around 670 donors and added high-resolution HLA genotyping. Rather than using new phenotypic data, the later analysis identified candidate immune exposures from TCR beta sequences and from how often those sequences occurred across donors. To decide whether each TCR beta V gene segment behaved as functional or pseudogenic, an earlier analysis of some 580 of the donors relied on high-throughput TCR beta sequencing. Donor age, sex, ethnicity and CMV serostatus were compiled together with the repertoire data. A later genetic analysis used genome-wide SNP genotypes for about 65% of the 666 donors, treating that subset as a discovery cohort. Every repertoire in the discovery cohort had been generated on one and the same sequencing platform. HLA typing covered class I and class II loci at four-digit resolution. The number of typed donors differed by locus: about 620-640 for A, B, C, DRB1 and DQB1; 500 to 550 for DQA1; some 610 for DPA1; and some 430 for DPB1. Roughly 5 DR-DQ haplotypes were handled as single units for association and clustering, since linkage in the cohort was strong. Among around 400 genotyped donors of the cohort, an average of around 220,000 unique TCR beta nucleotide sequences was sequenced per donor, of which about 19% were non-productive.

The protocol used for the library was the immunoSEQ multiplex PCR assay. A mixture of 60 forward primers for TCR Vbeta segments and 13 reverse primers for TCR Jbeta segments was used in the multiplex PCR. The CDR3 region of rearranged TCR beta genes was amplified from genomic DNA by a multiplex PCR assay. On the Illumina HiSeq System, the amplified TCR beta libraries were sequenced as 87-base-pair reads. In the paper's pipeline: A later analysis tallied tens of millions of unique TCR beta chains across the 666 repertoires, and about 12 million of those chains were shared by two or more donors. Raw reads were error-corrected and collapsed into unique sequences with a nearest-neighbor algorithm that merged closely related sequences to remove PCR and sequencing errors. V, D and J gene segments were assigned by aligning CDR3 sequences to IMGT reference sequences. For a sequence to be retained, at least a six-nucleotide match to both a V gene segment and a J gene segment was required. Rearrangements were called productive when the CDR3 lacked stop codons and stayed in frame with V and J; all others were non-productive. CDR3 was defined by IMGT convention, running from the second conserved V-encoded cysteine to the conserved J-encoded phenylalanine. The earlier analysis of about 570 of the donors excluded any sequence lacking an unambiguous match to a single V gene segment. An earlier analysis of about 600 of the donors called V segments functional above 56.7% productive rearrangements and segregating when the between-donor standard deviation exceeded 5%. A statistical classification framework was built for diagnosing cytomegalovirus status from the catalog of TCR beta chain sequences. In a later analysis, V and J genes were assigned by comparing TCR nucleotide sequences against IMGT/GENE-DB human TR gene sequences. In a later analysis, CDR3 sequences and most-parsimonious VDJ recombination scenarios were assigned using the TCRdist pipeline. In a later analysis, every TCR beta chain was defined by the combination of its CDR3 amino acid sequence and its V-gene family, and reads without a unique V-gene family were dropped. A later analysis removed 592 highly shared, low-generation-probability nucleotide sequences to deal with suspected cross-contamination and a sequencing artifact. For each public chain, a later analysis derived a clonal expansion index from normalized ranks of inferred template counts within each repertoire. A later analysis computed generation probabilities with a VDJ recombination model fitted to out-of-frame rearrangements, and checked the results against IGoR. In a later analysis, TCR-TCR, TCR-HLA and TCR-CMV co-occurrence was scored with hypergeometric tests, and a repertoire-size bias correction was applied to TCR pairs. False discovery rates were estimated in a later analysis by permuting HLA or CMV assignments 20 times. In a later analysis, co-occurring TCRs were grouped using DBSCAN, and TCRdist sequence similarity was added for clustering within HLA-allele-positive subsets. Co-occurrence clustering excluded repertoires with fewer than 30,000 or more than 120,000 public chains, plus five with anomalous nucleotide sharing. TCRdb stores this immuneACCESS table with in-frame sequences only. Part of the clones is absent; in the studies checked, under half of the shortfall reflects unresolved V genes, and no reason is known for the rest. V and J calls and clone size are those listed in that table; D and trimming were worked out from the DNA. Recorded for this sample are 100,000 to 150,000 clones; 70% to 85% of them occurred a single time. The top ten constitute about 2% of the sample.

Overall study results and their limits: The classifier was reported to diagnose cytomegalovirus status with high specificity and sensitivity in both the original cohort and the validation cohort. A cluster of highly shared sequence variants was judged likely to represent a technical artifact of the sequencing pipeline. V-gene and J-gene trimming of TCR beta chains was associated with a missense DCLRE1C variant in a later genetic analysis, and the association was replicated in an independent cohort. In an earlier analysis of around 600 of the donors, most TCR beta V segments were observed in productive rearrangements about 87% or about 30% of the time, broadly matching IMGT annotations. In a later analysis, several top co-occurrence clusters were reported to appear linked to parvovirus B19, influenza, CMV and Epstein-Barr virus. Compared with equally common non-associated chains, HLA-associated TCR beta chains in a later analysis were more clonally expanded and had lower generation probabilities. According to a later genetic analysis, donors in an Asian-associated ancestry cluster had fewer N-insertions in productive TCRs than the approximately 690-donor mean. Most TCR sequences were seen in very few donors, while some public TCRs were found in many individuals. Some IMGT-functional V segments, including TRBV6-2 and TRBV6-3, could not be distinguished by the 87-base-pair reads and were therefore excluded. Because counts were too low, seventeen rarely observed V segments, including chromosome 9 orphons, were excluded from the earlier analysis of several hundred of the donors. The cohort was sequenced for TCR beta chains only, and without alpha or paired-chain data the features that could be detected were limited. Because HLA typing was unavailable for some donors at each locus, only the typed subset was used in association tests. In the study, around 150 TCR beta chains were listed as associated with cytomegalovirus. A later analysis associated around 16,000 TCR beta sequences with specific HLA alleles at a false discovery rate of 0.05. According to the authors, the approach could potentially be generalized to other disease states and immunological phenotypes. Roughly uniform sequencing depth across donors was assumed in presence/absence analyses, although this assumption may not hold. The only immune exposure information available for the cohort was CMV serostatus. A further reported finding was that TCR beta sequences accurately predicted the HLA-A and HLA-B alleles for most subjects in the first cohort. In a later analysis, TCR association rates were found to vary across HLA loci, with the most associated TCRs seen for DRB1 alleles and the fewest for HLA-C alleles. According to a later analysis, most CMV-associated TCR beta chains appeared to be HLA-restricted, and the HLA associations seemed to be driven largely by CMV exposure. Assigning TCR associations to individual alleles was difficult when HLA alleles, especially DR and DQ, strongly co-occurred. Linkage disequilibrium might explain the correlated functional status among segregating V segments, but an unknown experimental factor could not be excluded. A few of the identified cytomegalovirus-associated TCR beta chains were confirmed in vitro to be specific for cytomegalovirus antigens.

CDR1 and CDR2, looked up from the germline V gene, are SGHDT and YYEEEE. The CDR3, cysteine through phenylalanine, is 12 amino acids long. Only the CDR3 DNA stays, 36 bases, in frame from base 1. V loses 6 bases of germline sequence and J loses 0 bases, and the interval between the two ends is 7 bases. This receptor was identified in a man younger than 35 in good health and CMV-seronegative. The V gene is TRBV5-6 and the J gene is TRBJ2-7; the D gene cannot be named for sure. Sequencing was performed on PBMCs. The DNA reads as follows: TGTGCCAGCACCTCCTCCTCCTACGAGCAGTACTTC. Protein translation: CASTSSSYEQYF.